This TCR beta chain was recovered during a study of cytomegalovirus exposure and HLA in healthy donors. All the people who gave samples were healthy bone marrow donors. V shed 2 bases and J 6 bases; nucleotides not matched to a gene: 9. Germline CDR1 is SGHAT and CDR2 is FQNNGV. This CDR3 contains 16 residues. About this clone: Its antigen is undetermined.

Study outcomes and limitations: Earlier results showed most TCR beta V segments being productive about 87% or about 30% of the time.

The PCR ran on 60 Vbeta and 13 Jbeta primers. The repertoire was sequenced with immunoSEQ multiplex PCR; TCRdb's copy has only in-frame clones and lacks some. The table has about 78,000 clones, 75% to 85% seen once. The source material was PBMCs. This TCR was sampled from a man in his fifties in good health and CMV-seropositive. The chain recombines TRBV11-2 with TRBJ2-3; 9 positions match TRBD1. This chain's CDR3 is CASSLRGGQGVDTQYF. CDR3 sequence (DNA): TGTGCCAGCAGCTTAAGAGGGGGACAGGGTGTCGATACGCAGTATTTT.